This TCR beta chain was sequenced during a study of blood T cell repertoires in COVID-19. Overall study: Samples taken during acute and convalescent COVID-19 were collected in the United States, Italy and Spain. T cells, B-cell-depleted T cells, or PBMCs supplied cDNA or gDNA.

The CDR3 extends over 13 amino acids. The ends lost 4 bases at V and 12 bases at J; junction bases unmatched: 7. Germline V gene lookup returns CDR1 LNHDA and CDR2 SQIVND (reference sequence). Clones were read by immunoSEQ multiplex PCR, and TCRdb kept only the in-frame ones, dropping some. Of 150,000 to 200,000 clones in the sample, more than 65% were seen once. Living in 24 US areas, the participants were between roughly 18 and 89 years of age. Cohort 3 recovered donors had two negative PCRs, clearance, or symptom resolution. This clone appeared once. The sample taken for sequencing was PBMCs or T cells enriched from blood (not recorded which). This chain joins TRBV19 and TRBJ2-4, with 9 positions matching TRBD1. The receptor comes from a man aged 45-60 years who had recovered from COVID-19. The CDR3 region is CASSSWTGEDQYF. The CDR3 bases are TGTGCCAGTAGTAGTTGGACAGGGGAGGATCAGTACTTC.